This T cell receptor beta chain was found in a study of blood T cell repertoires in COVID-19 (dated by TCRdb to 2020 to 2021). A note on the overall study: Samples covering the acute and convalescent phases of COVID-19 were provided by collaborators in the United States, Italy and Spain. Where available, HLA class I and class II types were taken from metadata supplied by the sample provider and were not determined by assay-based typing. Nearly every sample came with metadata listing a de-identified subject ID, COVID-19 status, age in years and sex. The material from the prospective study consisted of cDNA or gDNA derived from T cells, B-cell-depleted T cells, or PBMCs. Samples came from the ongoing ImmuneRACE study (first 160 participants) plus 1,254 subjects from 6 global collaborators. The repertoires were made available in a free public database intended to serve as a resource for research on the immune response to SARS-CoV-2. The dataset comprised deeply sampled blood TCRbeta repertoires from subjects exposed to, actively infected with, or recovered from COVID-19. Study-wide conclusions, independent of this receptor: How much clinical and demographic metadata was included differed by source and by participant, and the metadata was provided uncurated.

TCRbeta CDR3 regions were amplified from genomic DNA by means of the immunoSEQ Assay, a bias-controlled multiplex PCR. Per the source publication's procedure: The number of nucleated cells in each sample was estimated by amplification of reference gene primers within the assay. To quantify the absolute abundance of each unique TCRbeta CDR3 rearrangement, sequence reads were collapsed and filtered. Productive Simpson clonality was computed per sample as the square root of Simpson's diversity index over productive rearrangements. TCRdb took over this immuneACCESS table, retaining in-frame rearrangements with V and J assigned. Such tables are incomplete; in checked studies, under half of the missing clones stem from an unresolved V gene, and the remainder is unexplained. V, J and clone size were drawn from that table, and D and trimming were deduced from the DNA. The sample table contains some 300,000 clones; only one count was recorded for approximately 86% of them. The top ten clones comprise around 0.92% of the sample.

About this clone itself: No antigen is known for it. Base qualities are not recorded, but no much larger clone differs from it by a single base. This same CDR3 is encoded by further DNA sequences in the sample.

Here V drops 3 bases and J drops 3 bases, and the junction holds 1 base not matched to any gene. From a lookup of the germline V gene, CDR1 and CDR2 are KGHSH and LQKENI. CDR3 length: 13 amino acids, cysteine to phenylalanine. Kept here is only the CDR3 DNA, which spans 39 bases and is read in frame from base 1. Participants in the prospective study were enrolled through a virtual design, were aged roughly 18 to 95 years, and lived in about two dozen United States geographic areas. In the prospective study, participants were assigned to cohorts based on the clinical history participants reported in a screening survey and a study questionnaire. Recovered participants in ImmuneRACE Cohort 3 were defined as having two consecutive negative NP/OP PCR tests, clearance from a healthcare professional, or resolution of symptoms. Mobile phlebotomists in the prospective study collected whole blood, serum and a nasopharyngeal or oropharyngeal swab from every participant. Participants in the prospective study had the option to provide additional blood draws and questionnaires over a roughly 2-month period. Before DNA extraction, prospective study blood samples were shipped either frozen or at room temperature.

Recombination joined TRBV18 with TRBJ2-5, and TRBD1 aligns with 7 junction nucleotides. The sample consisted of PBMCs or T cells enriched from blood (not recorded which). The source is a woman between 25 and 40 years old who had recovered from COVID-19. The CDR3 region has the sequence CASSPTGKETQYF. Read as DNA, the sequence is TGTGCCAGCTCACCGACAGGGAAAGAGACCCAGTACTTC.